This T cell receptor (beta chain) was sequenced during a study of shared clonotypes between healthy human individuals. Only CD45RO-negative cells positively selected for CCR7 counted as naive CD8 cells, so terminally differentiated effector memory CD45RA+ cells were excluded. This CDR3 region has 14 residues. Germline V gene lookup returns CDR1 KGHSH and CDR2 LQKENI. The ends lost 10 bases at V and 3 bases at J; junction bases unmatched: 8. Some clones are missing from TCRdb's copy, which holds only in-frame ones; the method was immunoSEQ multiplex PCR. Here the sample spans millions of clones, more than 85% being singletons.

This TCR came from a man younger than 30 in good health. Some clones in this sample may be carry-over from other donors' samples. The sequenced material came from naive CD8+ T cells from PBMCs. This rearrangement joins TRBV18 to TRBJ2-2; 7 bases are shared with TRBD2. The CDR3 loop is CATKGLADTGELFF. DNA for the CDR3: TGTGCCACCAAGGGCCTAGCGGACACCGGGGAGCTGTTTTTT.